The 26 T cell receptor beta chains reported below all come from one sample, sequenced in a study of cytomegalovirus exposure and HLA in healthy donors. The PCR ran on 60 Vbeta and 13 Jbeta primers. Generated by immunoSEQ multiplex PCR, the TCRdb table keeps only in-frame clones and is missing some. Among 150,000 to 200,000 clones listed, about two thirds were seen once. The source material was PBMCs. The receptors here all came from a human donor in good health.

This sequence joins TRBV7-3 and TRBJ2-3; 9 bases map to TRBD2. CDR1 and CDR2 from the germline V gene are SGHTA and FQGTGA. The V gene end was trimmed by 5 bases and the J gene end by 0 bases; junction bases not matched to a gene: 6. The CDR3 is made up of 16 amino acids. The chain's CDR3 is CASSPIAGVSTDTQYF. The CDR3 region has the DNA TGTGCCAGCAGCCCCATAGCGGGGGTTAGCACAGATACGCAGTATTTT.

This clone was recorded at least ten times. The sample carries other DNA sequences with the same CDR3. The chain's CDR3 is CASSELAGGYNEQFF. CDR3 sequence (DNA): TGTGCCAGCAGTGAACTAGCGGGGGGTTACAATGAGCAGTTCTTC. The rearrangement links TRBV6-1 to TRBJ2-1, with TRBD2 matching over 11 bases. V lost 2 bases to trimming and J lost 4 bases; unmatched junction nucleotides: 1. The V gene's germline CDR1 is MNHNS and CDR2 SASEGT. This CDR3 spans 15 amino acids.

This rearrangement joins TRBV7-9 to TRBJ2-7; D is undetermined. Germline-derived CDR1 and CDR2 are SEHNR and FQNEAQ (reference sequence). The V and J ends lost 5 bases and 4 bases respectively, with 15 bases between them. CDR3 size: 14 residues. CDR3 DNA: TGTGCCAGCAGCGTCTCAAACACACCTTACGAGCAGTACTTC. Its translation: CASSVSNTPYEQYF.

A few counts support this clone. The chain links TRBV19 to TRBJ2-2; no reliable D call. CDR1 LNHDA and CDR2 SQIVND come from the germline V gene (reference sequence). The germline V and J ends were trimmed by 0 bases and 3 bases, with 8 bases remaining between them. This CDR3 comprises 15 residues. CDR3 loop: CASSIEGRHTGELFF. In DNA, the CDR3 is TGTGCCAGTAGTATAGAGGGCAGGCACACCGGGGAGCTGTTTTTT.

The J gene is TRBJ1-1, the V gene TRBV29-1; 8 positions match TRBD1. This CDR3 has 11 residues. J gave up 10 bases and V 0 bases, and 1 base lay outside the gene matches. Germline V CDR1 and CDR2: SQVTM, ANQGSEA. CDR3 in amino acids: CSVEDDRGAFF. The DNA for the CDR3 is TGCAGCGTTGAAGATGACAGGGGAGCTTTCTTT.

This chain links TRBV2 with TRBJ1-1; D possibly corresponds to TRBD1 (5 bases). This CDR3 comprises 14 residues. The V end was cut by 3 bases, the J end by 8 bases, with 16 bases between. CDR1 and CDR2 from the germline V gene are SNHLY and FYNNEI. CDR3 sequence: CASSDATDDKEAFF. The CDR3 DNA sequence: TGTGCCAGCAGTGACGCGACAGATGATAAAGAAGCTTTCTTT.

The rearrangement uses TRBV7-6 and TRBJ1-1, with 9 bases aligning to TRBD1. Germline V gene data show CDR1 as SGHVS and CDR2 as FNYEAQ. Trimming cost V 5 bases and J 4 bases; bases outside gene matches: 8. This CDR3 has 15 amino acids. CDR3 sequence (DNA): TGTGCCAGCAGCCCGGGACAGGGCCTTCTCACTGAAGCTTTCTTT. Protein sequence: CASSPGQGLLTEAFF.

The sample holds a few counts of this clone. The chain joins TRBV15 to TRBJ1-1, with TRBD1 as a possible D gene (6 bases). V shed 1 base and J shed 11 bases, with 20 bases lying between them. This CDR3 comprises 15 residues. Germline V CDR1 and CDR2: LNHNV, YYDKDF (reference sequence). For the CDR3, the DNA is TGTGCCACCAGCAGAGGATCAGGGGCCGCCGCGTCCGCTTTCTTT. It encodes CATSRGSGAAASAFF.

V usage is TRBV4-1 and J usage is TRBJ2-7; tentative D call: TRBD1 (6 bases). Trimming cost V 0 bases and J 6 bases, with 15 bases left between them. Germline CDR1 is MGHRA and CDR2 is YSYEKL. The CDR3 is 15 residues long. The CDR3 coding sequence is TGCGCCAGCAGCCAAGAATCCAGGGGAAGGGGCGAGCAGTACTTC. This codes for CASSQESRGRGEQYF.

The chain carries TRBV10-3 and TRBJ2-6; D is possibly TRBD2 (5 bases). Germline V CDR1 and CDR2: ENHRY, SYGVKD. The length of the CDR3 is 17 residues. V dropped 7 bases and J dropped 4 bases, with 20 bases sitting between them. CDR3 sequence reads: CAINGGSVQAGANVLTF. The CDR3 DNA follows: TGTGCCATCAACGGTGGGAGTGTGCAGGCCGGGGCCAACGTCCTGACTTTC.

The CDR3 coding sequence is TGTGCCAGCAGCTTAGATGGGCAGAACTATGGCTACACCTTC. Translation gives CASSLDGQNYGYTF. This chain uses TRBV11-2 with TRBJ1-2, with D unresolved. Trimming removed 0 bases at V and 2 bases at J, with 7 bases between. This CDR3 comprises 14 residues. Germline V gives CDR1 SGHAT, CDR2 FQNNGV.

This chain links TRBV11-2 with TRBJ2-2; possible D gene TRBD1, 6 bases. The V end lost 5 bases, the J end lost 4 bases, and 11 bases lay between the germline ends. Per germline, CDR1 SGHAT and CDR2 FQNNGV. The CDR3 loop spans 14 amino acids. The CDR3 DNA reads TGTGCCAGCAGCCTAGGGACAACCACCGGGGAGCTGTTTTTT. Amino acids: CASSLGTTTGELFF.

V usage is TRBV28 and J usage is TRBJ1-3, with D perhaps TRBD1 (6 bases). This CDR3 is 16 amino acids long. Germline V gene sequence: CDR1 MDHEN, CDR2 SYDVKM. The germline V and J ends were trimmed by 6 bases and 2 bases, with 17 bases remaining between them. CDR3 DNA: TGTGCCAGCAGACACGCCGGGACATCGGCTGGAAACACCATATATTTT. Protein: CASRHAGTSAGNTIYF.

The chain is built from TRBV9 and TRBJ1-4; D gene ambiguous. Germline loops: CDR1 SGDLS, CDR2 YYNGEE. The CDR3 covers 15 residues. The germline V and J ends were trimmed by 2 bases and 3 bases, with 11 bases remaining between them. The CDR3 region has the DNA TGTGCCAGCAGCGTCCTCGGGTCCGCTAATGAAAAACTGTTTTTT. Protein: CASSVLGSANEKLFF.

This sequence joins TRBV30 and TRBJ1-5; D is perhaps TRBD1 (6 bases). V gave up 1 base and J gave up 5 bases, with 15 bases separating them. This CDR3 is built from 15 residues. Looked up from germline, CDR1 is GTSNPN and CDR2 is SVGIG (reference sequence). CDR3 in amino acids: CAWSAPRGGDQPQHF. The CDR3 region has the DNA TGTGCCTGGAGTGCCCCGAGGGGGGGCGATCAGCCCCAGCATTTT.

The V and J genes are TRBV29-1 and TRBJ2-3; a weak D match, TRBD1 (6 bases). Germline CDR1 reads SQVTM; CDR2 reads ANQGSEA. The CDR3 loop spans 13 amino acids. Trimming cost V 7 bases and J 5 bases, with 16 bases left between them. CDR3 residues: CSETGLSQDTQYF. CDR3 nucleotide sequence: TGCAGCGAAACAGGGCTATCACAAGATACGCAGTATTTT.

This chain links TRBV2 with TRBJ1-2; the match to TRBD1 covers 8 bases. The germline V gene has CDR1 SNHLY and CDR2 FYNNEI. The CDR3 totals 13 residues. Trimming removed 6 bases from V and 8 bases from J; junction bases left unmatched: 8. CDR3 protein: CASSQGAICGYTF. The CDR3 DNA reads TGTGCCAGCAGCCAGGGGGCTATCTGCGGCTACACCTTC.

The chain joins TRBV7-6 to TRBJ1-5, with D maybe TRBD1 (5 bases). The V gene lost 5 bases and the J gene lost 3 bases, with 14 bases spanning the gap. The CDR3 has 15 residues. CDR1 is SGHVS and CDR2 is FNYEAQ in the germline V gene. In DNA, the CDR3 is TGTGCCAGCAGCAAGGAAAGGGGTTACAATCAGCCCCAGCATTTT. This codes for CASSKERGYNQPQHF.

The chain carries TRBV7-6 and TRBJ2-2; 12 nucleotides align to TRBD2. V gave up 5 bases and J gave up 3 bases; unmatched junction bases: 10. Germline V lookup: CDR1 SGHVS, CDR2 FNYEAQ. The CDR3 contains 18 residues. CDR3 DNA: TGTGCCAGCAGCCGCCGGGCTAGCGGGGGGGCGGACACCGGGGAGCTGTTTTTT. This gives the protein CASSRRASGGADTGELFF.

The CDR3 region is CASSNRQGISYEQYF. The CDR3 coding sequence is TGCGCCAGCAGCAACCGACAGGGAATTTCCTACGAGCAGTACTTC. The chain has TRBV5-1 and TRBJ2-7; 7 positions agree with TRBD1. The ends lost 4 bases at V and 1 base at J; junction bases unmatched: 8. CDR1 and CDR2 from the germline V gene are SGHRS and YFSETQ. This CDR3 comprises 15 residues.

As concerns this clone: Sequence at one end of the junction differs from germline and may be a read error. This chain uses TRBV4-2 with TRBJ1-2; D is unresolved. CDR3 length: 14 amino acids. The germline gives CDR1 LGHNA, CDR2 YNFKEQ. The CDR3 coding sequence is TGTGCCAGCAGCCAAGGCCAAAGTAACTATGGCTACCCCTTC. This sequence encodes CASSQGQSNYGYPF.

The J gene is TRBJ1-1, the V gene TRBV28; D is perhaps TRBD1 (5 bases). Germline-derived CDR1 and CDR2 are MDHEN and SYDVKM. Trimming pared 4 bases from V and 1 base from J, leaving 10 bases between. The CDR3 length is 14 residues. The CDR3 sequence: CASSWEGENTEAFF. In nucleotides, the CDR3 is TGTGCCAGCAGTTGGGAAGGGGAGAACACTGAAGCTTTCTTT.

This clone showed up just once. The rearrangement links TRBV5-1 to TRBJ2-3; 7 bases fit TRBD2. The CDR3 covers 15 residues. Per germline, CDR1 SGHRS and CDR2 YFSETQ. V shed 0 bases and J 0 bases; nucleotides not matched to a gene: 1. This CDR3 is CASSLGLASTDTQYF. CDR3 DNA: TGCGCCAGCAGCTTGGGACTAGCTAGCACAGATACGCAGTATTTT.

The V gene is TRBV6-1, the J gene TRBJ2-5, with 14 bases matching TRBD2. V lost 4 bases and J lost 5; bases outside the gene matches: 6. The germline V gene encodes CDR1 MNHNS and CDR2 SASEGT. The CDR3 contains 16 residues. The CDR3 protein is CASSAGLAGAGETQYF. Here the CDR3 DNA reads TGTGCCAGCAGTGCGGGACTAGCGGGGGCGGGGGAGACCCAGTACTTC.

This clone has just a few counts. CDR3 bases: TGCGCCAGCAGAAAACAGGGGGGAGACACCATATATTTT. Translation: CASRKQGGDTIYF. The chain combines TRBV4-1 with TRBJ1-3, with 8 bases aligning to TRBD1. Germline CDR1 reads MGHRA; CDR2 reads YSYEKL. CDR3 length equals 13 residues. Trimming cost V 6 bases and J 8 bases; bases outside gene matches: 6.

The V gene is TRBV4-3, the J gene TRBJ1-2; 8 bases fit TRBD1. The CDR3 totals 14 residues. Germline values: CDR1 LGHNA, CDR2 YSLEER. The J segment lost 8 bases and the V segment lost 6 bases, leaving 11 bases of the junction unmatched. The CDR3 here is CASSYRQGMGGYTF. The CDR3 region has the DNA TGCGCCAGCAGTTACCGACAGGGGATGGGGGGCTACACCTTC.